This is a list of T cell receptor beta chains from one sample in a study of Graves' ophthalmopathy and Graves' hyperthyroidism. Via MiXCR, TCRdb re-called the multiplex PCR reads, giving one row per CDR3 protein. The sample contains about 480,000 distinct CDR3 sequences, 14% of which appear only once. Input material: blood. The source of these receptors is a woman aged 25 to 39 with Graves' ophthalmopathy. The CDR3 runs from the conserved cysteine through the conserved F or W. D genes are given only for firm matches.

v_gene	d_gene	j_gene	CDR3aa
TRBV5-6	TRBD1	TRBJ2-7	CASRVWGQGANEQYF
TRBV10-3	TRBD1	TRBJ1-2	CATATGGGYTF
TRBV28	NA	TRBJ2-7	CASSYRSTAHNF
TRBV7-2	NA	TRBJ2-7	CASSSAPRAEEQYF
TRBV12-3/TRBV12-4	NA	TRBJ1-5	CASAIPPGRVQPQHF
TRBV25-1	TRBD1	TRBJ1-2	CASSATGAPNAYGYTF
TRBV19	NA	TRBJ1-1	CASSISLYTEAFF
TRBV28	NA	TRBJ1-1	CASSLRVTEAFF
TRBV10-3	NA	TRBJ2-5	CATKEMEETQYF
TRBV15	NA	TRBJ2-2	CATSGYRDTGELFF
TRBV30	NA	TRBJ1-1	CACRTRMNTEAFF
TRBV11-2	TRBD2	TRBJ2-5	CASSGLAGGRGETQYF
TRBV5-1	NA	TRBJ1-2	CASSLVDSGYTF
TRBV7-8	NA	TRBJ2-7	CTSSLKTDYYEQYF
TRBV30	NA	TRBJ1-1	CAWSQGNTEAFF
TRBV28	TRBD1	TRBJ1-6	CASSVGTGYSPLHF
TRBV20-1	TRBD2	TRBJ2-7	CSAREPSGRVYEQYF
TRBV28	TRBD1	TRBJ2-7	CASRYRQGAGYEQYF
TRBV6-5	TRBD1	TRBJ1-5	CASTDGTAIKPQHF
TRBV27	TRBD1	TRBJ2-7	CASSLSKGQGDEQYF
TRBV29-1	TRBD1	TRBJ1-1	CSVDRATEAFF
TRBV6-2/TRBV6-3	NA	TRBJ1-5	CASSPEQILNQPQHF
TRBV6-1	NA	TRBJ1-1	CAGIGTAHTDAFF